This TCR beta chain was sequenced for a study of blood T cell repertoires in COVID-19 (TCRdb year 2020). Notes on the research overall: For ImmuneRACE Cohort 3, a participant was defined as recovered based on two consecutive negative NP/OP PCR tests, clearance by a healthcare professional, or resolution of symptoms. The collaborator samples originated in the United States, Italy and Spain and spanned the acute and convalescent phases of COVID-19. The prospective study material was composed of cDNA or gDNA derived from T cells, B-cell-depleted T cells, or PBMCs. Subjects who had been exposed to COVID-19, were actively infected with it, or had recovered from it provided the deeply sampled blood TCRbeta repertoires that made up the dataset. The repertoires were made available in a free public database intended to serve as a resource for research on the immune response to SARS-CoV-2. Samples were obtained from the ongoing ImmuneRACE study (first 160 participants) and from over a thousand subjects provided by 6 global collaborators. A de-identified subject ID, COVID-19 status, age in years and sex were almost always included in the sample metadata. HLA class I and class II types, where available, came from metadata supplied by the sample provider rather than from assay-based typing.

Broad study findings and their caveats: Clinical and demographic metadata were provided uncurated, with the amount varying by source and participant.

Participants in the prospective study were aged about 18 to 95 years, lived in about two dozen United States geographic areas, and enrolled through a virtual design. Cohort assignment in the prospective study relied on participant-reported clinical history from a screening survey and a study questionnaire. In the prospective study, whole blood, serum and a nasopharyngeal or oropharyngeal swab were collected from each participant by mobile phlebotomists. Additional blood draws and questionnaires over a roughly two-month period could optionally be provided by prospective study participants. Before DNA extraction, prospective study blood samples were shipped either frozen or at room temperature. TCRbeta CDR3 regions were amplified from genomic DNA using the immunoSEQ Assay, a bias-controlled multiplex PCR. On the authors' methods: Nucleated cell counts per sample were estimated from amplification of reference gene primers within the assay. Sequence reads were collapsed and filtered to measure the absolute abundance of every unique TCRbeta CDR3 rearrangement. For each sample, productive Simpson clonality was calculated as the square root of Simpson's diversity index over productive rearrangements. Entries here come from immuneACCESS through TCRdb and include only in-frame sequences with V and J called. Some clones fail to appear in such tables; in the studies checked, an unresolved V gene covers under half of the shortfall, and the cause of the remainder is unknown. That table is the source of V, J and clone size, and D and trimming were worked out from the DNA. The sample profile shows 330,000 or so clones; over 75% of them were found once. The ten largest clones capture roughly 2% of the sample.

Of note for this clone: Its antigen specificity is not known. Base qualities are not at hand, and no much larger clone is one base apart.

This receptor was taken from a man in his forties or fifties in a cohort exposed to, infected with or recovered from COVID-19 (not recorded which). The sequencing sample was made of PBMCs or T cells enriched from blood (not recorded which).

The DNA sequence is TGTGCCAGCAGCCGAACAGGGATTAACTATGGCTACACCTTC. It specifies CASSRTGINYGYTF. This receptor chain uses TRBV3-1 (or the pseudogene TRBV3-2) and TRBJ1-2; TRBD1 might be the D gene, on 6 matching bases. The junction carries 10 bases between V and J, which are trimmed by 4 bases and 1 base respectively. The CDR3 holds 14 amino acids from the cysteine to the phenylalanine. Kept here is only the CDR3 DNA, which spans 42 bases and is read in frame from base 1. The CDR1 and CDR2 encoded by the germline V gene (reference sequence) are LGHDT and YNNKEL.